A single sample gave rise to the 3 T cell receptor beta chains below, sequenced in a study of monozygotic twins with inflammatory bowel disease. TCRdb re-called the 5' RACE reads; every CDR3 protein appears as one record, without DNA. Recorded for this sample: around 400,000 distinct CDR3 sequences. Sequences were obtained from blood. Receptor source: a human donor with ulcerative colitis or Crohn's disease, or a healthy co-twin of an affected twin (not recorded which).

V usage is TRBV20-1 and J usage is TRBJ2-3; TCRdb calls TRBD2, which cannot be checked without DNA. This CDR3 comprises 12 residues. The germline V gene has CDR1 DFQATT and CDR2 SNEGSKA (reference sequence). CDR3 sequence: CSEERGTDTQYF.

The rearrangement uses TRBV20-1 and TRBJ2-7; as DNA is missing, the TRBD1 call by TCRdb cannot be tested. This CDR3 has 12 residues. Germline lookup yields CDR1 DFQATT and CDR2 SNEGSKA (reference sequence). CDR3 in amino acids: CSARGQSYEQYF.

The chain carries TRBV19 and TRBJ1-5; TCRdb selects TRBD1, and the lack of DNA leaves this call unchecked. This CDR3 comprises 14 residues. CDR1 is LNHDA and CDR2 is SQIVND in the germline V gene (reference sequence). The chain's CDR3 is CASSITGRIHDQHF.